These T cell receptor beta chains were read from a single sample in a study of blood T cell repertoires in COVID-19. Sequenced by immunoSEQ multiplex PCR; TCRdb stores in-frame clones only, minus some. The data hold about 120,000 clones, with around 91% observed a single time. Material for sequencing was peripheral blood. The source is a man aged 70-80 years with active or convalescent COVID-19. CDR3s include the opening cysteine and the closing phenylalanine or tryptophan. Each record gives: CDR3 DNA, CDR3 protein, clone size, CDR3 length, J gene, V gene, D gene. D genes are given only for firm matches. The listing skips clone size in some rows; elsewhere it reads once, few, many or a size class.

CDR3 DNA: TGTGCCAGCTCACGGGACAGGTCGGGGAATTCACCCCTCCACTTT; CDR3 protein: CASSRDRSGNSPLHF; clone size: -; CDR3 length: 15; J gene: TRBJ1-6; V gene: TRBV2; D gene: TRBD1
CDR3 DNA: TGTGCCAGCTCCCTGGGCCAGGAGACCCAGTACTTC; CDR3 protein: CASSLGQETQYF; clone size: -; CDR3 length: 12; J gene: TRBJ2-5; V gene: TRBV18; D gene: -
CDR3 DNA: TGTGCCAGCAGTTACGACGGACAGGGAGGGAGAGGCTACACCTTC; CDR3 protein: CASSYDGQGGRGYTF; clone size: -; CDR3 length: 15; J gene: TRBJ1-2; V gene: TRBV6-5; D gene: TRBD1
CDR3 DNA: TGTGCCAGCAGCCAACTCACACCCCGCGGGGAGCTGTTTTTT; CDR3 protein: CASSQLTPRGELFF; clone size: once; CDR3 length: 14; J gene: TRBJ2-2; V gene: TRBV14; D gene: -
CDR3 DNA: TGTGCCAGCAGTGATATTAGCAATCAGCCCCAGCATTTT; CDR3 protein: CASSDISNQPQHF; clone size: -; CDR3 length: 13; J gene: TRBJ1-5; V gene: TRBV6-1; D gene: -
CDR3 DNA: TGTGCCACCAGCATTGGAACGACTGATACGCAGTATTTT; CDR3 protein: CATSIGTTDTQYF; clone size: -; CDR3 length: 13; J gene: TRBJ2-3; V gene: TRBV15; D gene: -
CDR3 DNA: TGTGCCAGCAGCCTACTCAGCGGGAGTCCCTACGAGCAGTACTTC; CDR3 protein: CASSLLSGSPYEQYF; clone size: -; CDR3 length: 15; J gene: TRBJ2-7; V gene: TRBV3-1/TRBV3-2; D gene: TRBD2
CDR3 DNA: TGTGCCAGTTCGGGACAAATCACAGATACGCAGTATTTT; CDR3 protein: CASSGQITDTQYF; clone size: -; CDR3 length: 13; J gene: TRBJ2-3; V gene: TRBV19; D gene: -
CDR3 DNA: TGTGCCAGCAGCCAAGTTTGGACAGGGATGAGCGAGCAGTACTTC; CDR3 protein: CASSQVWTGMSEQYF; clone size: -; CDR3 length: 15; J gene: TRBJ2-7; V gene: TRBV3-1/TRBV3-2; D gene: TRBD1
CDR3 DNA: TGTGCCAGTAGTATTGGGCCTGACCCTAGCACAGATACGCAGTATTTT; CDR3 protein: CASSIGPDPSTDTQYF; clone size: -; CDR3 length: 16; J gene: TRBJ2-3; V gene: TRBV19; D gene: -
CDR3 DNA: TGTGCCACCAGTGATTGGCCTAGCGGGAGTGATACGCAGTATTTT; CDR3 protein: CATSDWPSGSDTQYF; clone size: -; CDR3 length: 15; J gene: TRBJ2-3; V gene: TRBV24-1; D gene: TRBD2
CDR3 DNA: TGTGCCAGCAGTTTAGAATCGGGAAAGACCCAGTACTTC; CDR3 protein: CASSLESGKTQYF; clone size: -; CDR3 length: 13; J gene: TRBJ2-5; V gene: TRBV28; D gene: -
CDR3 DNA: TGTGCCAGCACCCTGACATCCACTGAAGCTTTCTTT; CDR3 protein: CASTLTSTEAFF; clone size: -; CDR3 length: 12; J gene: TRBJ1-1; V gene: TRBV12-3/TRBV12-4; D gene: -
CDR3 DNA: TGTGCCAGCAGTATCTACCCCACCTCTAGCGGGAGCCCCAGGAATGAGCAGTTCTTC; CDR3 protein: CASSIYPTSSGSPRNEQFF; clone size: -; CDR3 length: 19; J gene: TRBJ2-1; V gene: TRBV28; D gene: TRBD2
CDR3 DNA: TGCGCCAGCAGCTTTGCTTCCCAGACTAGTGGAAACATTCAGTACTTC; CDR3 protein: CASSFASQTSGNIQYF; clone size: -; CDR3 length: 16; J gene: TRBJ2-4; V gene: TRBV5-1; D gene: -
CDR3 DNA: TGTGCCAGCTCACCTCCGAGTGAGGGTGGAAACACCATATATTTT; CDR3 protein: CASSPPSEGGNTIYF; clone size: -; CDR3 length: 15; J gene: TRBJ1-3; V gene: TRBV18; D gene: -
CDR3 DNA: TGTGCCAGTAGAGCCCGGGGAGCAGCCCCCTATGGCTACACCTTC; CDR3 protein: CASRARGAAPYGYTF; clone size: -; CDR3 length: 15; J gene: TRBJ1-2; V gene: TRBV19; D gene: -
CDR3 DNA: TGTGCTAGCACCCTCTCCCAGGGGGCAGGGACTAGCGGGATCTACAATGAGCAGTTCTTC; CDR3 protein: CASTLSQGAGTSGIYNEQFF; clone size: -; CDR3 length: 20; J gene: TRBJ2-1; V gene: TRBV7-7; D gene: TRBD2
CDR3 DNA: TGCGCCAGCAGCTTGTTAGGGGGCTCGGACACCGGGGAGCTGTTTTTT; CDR3 protein: CASSLLGGSDTGELFF; clone size: -; CDR3 length: 16; J gene: TRBJ2-2; V gene: TRBV5-1; D gene: TRBD1
CDR3 DNA: TGTGCCAGCAGCTTAGCCGGCCTAGAAGGCGATACGCAGTATTTT; CDR3 protein: CASSLAGLEGDTQYF; clone size: -; CDR3 length: 15; J gene: TRBJ2-3; V gene: TRBV11-2; D gene: -
CDR3 DNA: TGTGCCAGCAGCCTGGGGAAGACGGGACTCCTCTACAATGAGCAGTTCTTC; CDR3 protein: CASSLGKTGLLYNEQFF; clone size: -; CDR3 length: 17; J gene: TRBJ2-1; V gene: TRBV7-2; D gene: -
CDR3 DNA: TGTGCCAGCTCACCCGGGGGAGGGAACAATGAGCAGTTCTTC; CDR3 protein: CASSPGGGNNEQFF; clone size: -; CDR3 length: 14; J gene: TRBJ2-1; V gene: TRBV18; D gene: TRBD2